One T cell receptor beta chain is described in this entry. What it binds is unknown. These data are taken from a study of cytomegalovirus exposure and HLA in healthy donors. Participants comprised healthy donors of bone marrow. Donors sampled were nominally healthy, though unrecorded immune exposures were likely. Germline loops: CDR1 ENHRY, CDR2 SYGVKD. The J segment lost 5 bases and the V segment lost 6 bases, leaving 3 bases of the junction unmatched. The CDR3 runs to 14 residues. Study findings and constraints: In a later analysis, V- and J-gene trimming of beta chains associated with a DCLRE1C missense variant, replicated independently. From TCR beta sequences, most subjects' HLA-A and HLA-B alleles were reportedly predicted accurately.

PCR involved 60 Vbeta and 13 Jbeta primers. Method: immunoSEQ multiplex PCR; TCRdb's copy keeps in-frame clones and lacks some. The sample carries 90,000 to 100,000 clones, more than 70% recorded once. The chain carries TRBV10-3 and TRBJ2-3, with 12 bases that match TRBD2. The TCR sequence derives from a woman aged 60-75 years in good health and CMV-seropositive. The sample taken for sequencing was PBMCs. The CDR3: CAISKGLAGDTQYF. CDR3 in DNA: TGTGCCATCAGCAAGGGACTAGCGGGAGATACGCAGTATTTT.